This T cell receptor beta chain was identified during a study of T cell repertoires in aging, cancer and after chemotherapy. The template was genomic DNA from peripheral blood, not RNA. A mixed TRB-A/B primer pool amplified rearranged TRB by multiplex touch-down PCR. One entry per CDR3 protein results from TCRdb running MiXCR on the multiplex PCR reads. This sample has some 11,000 distinct CDR3 sequences, with about 42% found just once. The source is a human donor in good health. Input material: blood.

In nucleotides, the CDR3 is TGTGCCAGCAGTTTAGGGACAGGGGGGCAGGGAGGCTACACCTTC. It is translated as CASSLGTGGQGGYTF. The chain uses TRBV27 and TRBJ1-2; 11 bases align to TRBD1. Germline lookup yields CDR1 MNHEY and CDR2 SMNVEV (reference sequence). V was pared by 2 bases and J by 8 bases, with 7 bases of the junction left unmatched. The CDR3 extends over 15 amino acids.